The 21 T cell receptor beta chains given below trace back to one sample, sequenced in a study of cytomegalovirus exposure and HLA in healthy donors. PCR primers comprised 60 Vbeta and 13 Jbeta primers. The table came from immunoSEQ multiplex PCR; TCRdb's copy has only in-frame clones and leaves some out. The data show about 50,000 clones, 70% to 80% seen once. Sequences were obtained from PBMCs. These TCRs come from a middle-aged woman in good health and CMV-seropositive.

The CDR3 DNA reads as TGTGCCAGCAGCCAATCCTCGGGGGAATTCTACGAGCAGTACTTC. It codes for CASSQSSGEFYEQYF. The V gene is TRBV14, the J gene TRBJ2-7; D perhaps matches TRBD2 (6 bases). The CDR3 sequence is 15 residues long. Germline V gene lookup returns CDR1 SGHDN and CDR2 FVKESK. Trimming removed 2 bases at V and 3 bases at J, with 14 bases between.

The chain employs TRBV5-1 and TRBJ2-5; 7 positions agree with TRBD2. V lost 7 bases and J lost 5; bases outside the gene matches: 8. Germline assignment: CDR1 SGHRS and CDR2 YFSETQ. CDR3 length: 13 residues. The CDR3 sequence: CASSRLAGETQYF. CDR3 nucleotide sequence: TGCGCCAGCTCAAGACTAGCCGGGGAGACCCAGTACTTC.

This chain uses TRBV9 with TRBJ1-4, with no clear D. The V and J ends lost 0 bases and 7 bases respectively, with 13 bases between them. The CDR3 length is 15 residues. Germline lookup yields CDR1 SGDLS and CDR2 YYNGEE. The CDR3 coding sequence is TGTGCCAGCAGCGTAGCAGGAGGGTTGGCTGAAAAACTGTTTTTT. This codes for CASSVAGGLAEKLFF.

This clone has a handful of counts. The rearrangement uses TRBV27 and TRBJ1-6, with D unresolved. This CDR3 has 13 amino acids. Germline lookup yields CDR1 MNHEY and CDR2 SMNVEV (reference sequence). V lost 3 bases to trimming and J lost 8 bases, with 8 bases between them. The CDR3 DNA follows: TGTGCCAGCAGTTTTGAGCCGTATTCACCCCTCCACTTT. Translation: CASSFEPYSPLHF.

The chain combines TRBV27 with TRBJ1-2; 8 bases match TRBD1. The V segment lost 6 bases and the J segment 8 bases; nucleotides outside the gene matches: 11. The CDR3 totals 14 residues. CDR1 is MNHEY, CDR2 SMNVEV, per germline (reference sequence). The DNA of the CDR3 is TGTGCCAGCAGCACCCGACAGGGGTTAAACGGCTACACCTTC. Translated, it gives CASSTRQGLNGYTF.

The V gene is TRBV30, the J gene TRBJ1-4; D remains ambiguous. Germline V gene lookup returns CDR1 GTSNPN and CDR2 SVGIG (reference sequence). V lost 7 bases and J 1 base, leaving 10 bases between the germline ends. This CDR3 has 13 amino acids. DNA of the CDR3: TGTGCCTTGATACTTAGAACTAATGAAAAACTGTTTTTT. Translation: CALILRTNEKLFF.

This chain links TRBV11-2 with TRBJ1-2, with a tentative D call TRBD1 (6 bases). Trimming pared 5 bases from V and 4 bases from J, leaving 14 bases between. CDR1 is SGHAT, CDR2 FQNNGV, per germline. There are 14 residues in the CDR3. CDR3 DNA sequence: TGTGCCAGCAGCCCTCGACAGGCTTTCTATGGCTACACCTTC. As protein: CASSPRQAFYGYTF.

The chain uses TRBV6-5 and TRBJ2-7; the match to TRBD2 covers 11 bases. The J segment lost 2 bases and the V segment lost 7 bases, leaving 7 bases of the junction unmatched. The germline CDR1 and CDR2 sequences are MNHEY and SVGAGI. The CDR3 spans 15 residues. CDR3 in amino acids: CASTPSGGIAYEQYF. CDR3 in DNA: TGTGCCAGCACCCCTAGCGGGGGGATAGCCTACGAGCAGTACTTC.

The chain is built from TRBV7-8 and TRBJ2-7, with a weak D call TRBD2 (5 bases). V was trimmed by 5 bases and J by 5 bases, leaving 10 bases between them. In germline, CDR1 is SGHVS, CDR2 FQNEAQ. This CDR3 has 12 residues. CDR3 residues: CASSGEKHEQYF. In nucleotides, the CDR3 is TGTGCCAGCAGCGGGGAGAAGCACGAGCAGTACTTC. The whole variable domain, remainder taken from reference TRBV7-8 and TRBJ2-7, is GAGVSQSPRYKVAKRGQDVALRCDPISGHVSLFWYQQALGQGPEFLTYFQNEAQLDKSGLPSDRFFAERPEGSVSTLKIQRTQQEDSAVYLCASSGEKHEQYFGPGTRLTVT.

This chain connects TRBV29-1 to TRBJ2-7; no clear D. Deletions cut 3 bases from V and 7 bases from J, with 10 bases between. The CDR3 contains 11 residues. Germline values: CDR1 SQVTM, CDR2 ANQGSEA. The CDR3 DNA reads TGCAGCGTTGATAACAGCCAAGAGCAGTACTTC. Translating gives CSVDNSQEQYF.

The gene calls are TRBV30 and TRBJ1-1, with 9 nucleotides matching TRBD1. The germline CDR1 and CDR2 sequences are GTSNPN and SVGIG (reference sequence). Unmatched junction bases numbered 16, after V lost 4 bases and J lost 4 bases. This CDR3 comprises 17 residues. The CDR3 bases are TGTGCCTGGAAGTCGGGACAGGGTTATTTCAAGGGCACTGAAGCTTTCTTT. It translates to CAWKSGQGYFKGTEAFF.

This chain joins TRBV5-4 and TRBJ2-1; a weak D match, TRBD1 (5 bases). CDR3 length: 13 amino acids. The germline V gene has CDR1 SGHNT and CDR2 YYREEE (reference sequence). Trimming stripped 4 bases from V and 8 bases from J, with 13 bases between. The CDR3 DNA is TGTGCCAGCAGCCGAAATCAGGGCTATGAGCAGTTCTTC. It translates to CASSRNQGYEQFF.

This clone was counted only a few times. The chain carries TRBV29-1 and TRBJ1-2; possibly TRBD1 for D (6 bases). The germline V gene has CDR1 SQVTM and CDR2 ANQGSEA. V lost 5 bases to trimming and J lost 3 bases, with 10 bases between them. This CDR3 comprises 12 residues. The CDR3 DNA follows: TGCAGCGTTTCGAAGGGGGACTATGGCTACACCTTC. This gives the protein CSVSKGDYGYTF. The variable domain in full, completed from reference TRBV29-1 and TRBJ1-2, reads SAVISQKPSRDICQRGTSLTIQCQVDSQVTMMFWYRQQPGQSLTLIATANQGSEATYESGFVIDKFPISRPNLTFSTLTVSNMSPEDSSIYLCSVSKGDYGYTFGSGTRLTVV.

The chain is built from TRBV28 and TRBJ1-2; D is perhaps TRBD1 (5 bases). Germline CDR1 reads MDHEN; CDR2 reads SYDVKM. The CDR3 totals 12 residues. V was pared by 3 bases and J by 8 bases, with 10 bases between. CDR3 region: CASSFRGGGYTF. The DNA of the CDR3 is TGTGCCAGCAGTTTTAGGGGTGGAGGCTACACCTTC.

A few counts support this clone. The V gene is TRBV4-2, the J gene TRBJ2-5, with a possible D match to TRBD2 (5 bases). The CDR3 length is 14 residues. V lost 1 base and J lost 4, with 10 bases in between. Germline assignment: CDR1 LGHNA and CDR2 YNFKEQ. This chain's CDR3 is CASSQGGMVETQYF. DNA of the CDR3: TGTGCCAGCAGCCAAGGAGGGATGGTAGAGACCCAGTACTTC.

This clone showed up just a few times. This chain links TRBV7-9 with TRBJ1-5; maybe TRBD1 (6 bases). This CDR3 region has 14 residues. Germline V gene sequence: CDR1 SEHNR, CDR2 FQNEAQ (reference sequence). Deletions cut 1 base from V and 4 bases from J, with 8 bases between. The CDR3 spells CASSLEGGNQPQHF. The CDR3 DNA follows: TGTGCCAGCAGCTTAGAGGGGGGGAATCAGCCCCAGCATTTT.

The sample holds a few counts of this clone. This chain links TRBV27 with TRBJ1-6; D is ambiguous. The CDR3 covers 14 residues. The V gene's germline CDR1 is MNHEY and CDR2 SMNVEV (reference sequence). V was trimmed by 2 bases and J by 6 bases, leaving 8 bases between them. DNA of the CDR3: TGTGCCAGCAGTTTAAAACAGTTTAATTCACCCCTCCACTTT. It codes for CASSLKQFNSPLHF.

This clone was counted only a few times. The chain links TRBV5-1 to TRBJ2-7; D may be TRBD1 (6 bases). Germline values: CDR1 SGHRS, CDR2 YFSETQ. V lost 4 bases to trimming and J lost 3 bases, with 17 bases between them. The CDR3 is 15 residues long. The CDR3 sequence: CASSPRQEQNYEQYF. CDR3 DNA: TGCGCCAGCAGCCCAAGACAGGAGCAGAACTACGAGCAGTACTTC.

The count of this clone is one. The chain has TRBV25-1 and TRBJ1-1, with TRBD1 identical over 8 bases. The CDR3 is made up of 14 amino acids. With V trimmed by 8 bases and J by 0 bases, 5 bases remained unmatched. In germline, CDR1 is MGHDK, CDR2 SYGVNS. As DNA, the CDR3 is TGTGCCAGCGTCCCGACAGGGGTGAACACTGAAGCTTTCTTT. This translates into CASVPTGVNTEAFF.

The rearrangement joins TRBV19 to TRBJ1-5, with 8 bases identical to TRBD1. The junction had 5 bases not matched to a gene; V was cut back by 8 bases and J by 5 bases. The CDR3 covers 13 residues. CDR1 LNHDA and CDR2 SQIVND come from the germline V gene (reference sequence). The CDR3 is CASQDREDQPQHF. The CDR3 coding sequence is TGTGCCAGTCAGGACAGGGAGGATCAGCCCCAGCATTTT.

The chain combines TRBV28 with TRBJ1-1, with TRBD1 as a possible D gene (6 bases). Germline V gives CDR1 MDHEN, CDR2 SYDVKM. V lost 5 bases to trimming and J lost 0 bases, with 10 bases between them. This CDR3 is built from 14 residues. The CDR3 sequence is CASSAGALNTEAFF. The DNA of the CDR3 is TGTGCCAGCAGTGCAGGGGCTCTGAACACTGAAGCTTTCTTT.